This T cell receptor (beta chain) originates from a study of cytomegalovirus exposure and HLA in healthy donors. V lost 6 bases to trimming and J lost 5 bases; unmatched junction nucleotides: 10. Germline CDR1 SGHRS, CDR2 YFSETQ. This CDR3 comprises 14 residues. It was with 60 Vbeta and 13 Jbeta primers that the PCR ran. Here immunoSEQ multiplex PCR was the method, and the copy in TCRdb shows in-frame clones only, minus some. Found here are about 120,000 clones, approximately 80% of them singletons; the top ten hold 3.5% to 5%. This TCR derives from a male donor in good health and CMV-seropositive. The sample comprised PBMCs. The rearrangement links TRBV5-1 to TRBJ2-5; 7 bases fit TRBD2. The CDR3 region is CASTLVGAGETQYF. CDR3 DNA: TGCGCCAGCACCCTGGTGGGAGCGGGGGAGACCCAGTACTTC. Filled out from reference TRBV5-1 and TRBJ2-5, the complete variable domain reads KAGVTQTPRYLIKTRGQQVTLSCSPISGHRSVSWYQQTPGQGLQFLFEYFSETQRNKGNFPGRFSGRQFSNSRSEMNVSTLELGDSALYLCASTLVGAGETQYFGPGTRLLVL.